This T cell receptor beta chain comes out of a study of regulatory T cells in long-lasting Graves disease. On the study more broadly: Newly diagnosed Graves' patients had under 3 months of antithyroid drugs.

Time point specified: newly diagnosed GD, antithyroid drugs for less than 3 months. Isolated PBMC RNA provided the starting material for the TCR library. This clonotype appeared many times. Its target is unknown. Findings and limits, study-wide: Graves' patients with persistent disease showed TCR diversity lower than patients newly diagnosed.

Arm-PCR of CDR3 regions with iRepertoire HTBI primers generated TCR beta libraries. Methods used by the authors: Identification yielded some 60 TRBV and 14 TRBJ segments across samples. In TCRdb, the multiplex PCR reads were re-called with MiXCR into one record per CDR3 protein. The V and J calls come from TCRdb's annotation, not from the publication. The sample consists of 350,000 to 400,000 distinct CDR3 sequences, 15% to 18% of them appearing once. The sequence derives from a female donor with Graves disease. The sample in question was peripheral blood mononuclear cells (PBMCs), obtained at new diagnosis, from a patient treated with antithyroid drugs.

In DNA, the CDR3 is TGTGCCAGCAGCCGACAGTCTGGGAACACTGAAGCTTTCTTT. Translating gives CASSRQSGNTEAFF. This sequence joins TRBV12-3 or TRBV12-4 and TRBJ1-1; perhaps TRBD1 as D (5 bases). V lost 6 bases to trimming and J lost 1 base, with 12 bases between them. The CDR3 is 14 amino acids.